The 21 T cell receptor beta chains below all came from one sample that was sequenced in a study of beta chain features in type 1 diabetes. Study-level results: There was a moderate but significant shortening of TCRB CDR3s in all four CD4+ subsets of Type 1 diabetes patients.

Their recognized antigens are unknown. The isolated RNA, all of it, was reverse transcribed, so expressed TCRB transcripts were what got sequenced. Assay used: immunoSEQ multiplex PCR; TCRdb lists only in-frame clones, some missing. The data show 250,000 to 300,000 clones, with approximately 24% seen just once and about 0.012% held by the top ten. The sample consisted of naive CD4+ T cells from blood. Receptors were obtained from a woman in her thirties with type 1 diabetes.

This chain connects TRBV30 to TRBJ2-1, with 8 nucleotides matching TRBD1. V shed 8 bases, J shed 3 bases, and the junction held 9 bases outside the gene matches. This CDR3 has 14 amino acids. Germline assignment: CDR1 GTSNPN and CDR2 SVGIG (reference sequence). The CDR3 DNA reads as TGTGCCCGCGCCGGACAGGGTAACTACAATGAGCAGTTCTTC. Encoded protein: CARAGQGNYNEQFF.

This clone occurred a few times. The chain employs TRBV5-6 and TRBJ2-1, with D perhaps TRBD1 (5 bases). The CDR3 loop spans 16 amino acids. V gave up 0 bases and J gave up 3 bases, with 13 bases separating them. The germline CDR1 and CDR2 sequences are SGHDT and YYEEEE. In DNA form, the CDR3 reads TGTGCCAGCAGCTTGGGGCTTGGACAAGGCTACAATGAGCAGTTCTTC. Translated: CASSLGLGQGYNEQFF. The full variable domain, rest sourced from reference TRBV5-6 and TRBJ2-1, is DAGVTQSPTHLIKTRGQQVTLRCSPKSGHDTVSWYQQALGQGPQFIFQYYEEEERQRGNFPDRFSGHQFPNYSSELNVNALLLGDSALYLCASSLGLGQGYNEQFFGPGTRLTVL.

The chain employs TRBV25-1 and TRBJ2-7, with 12 bases fitting TRBD2. V shed 6 bases and J 4 bases; nucleotides not matched to a gene: 7. The CDR3 totals 15 residues. CDR1 MGHDK and CDR2 SYGVNS come from the germline V gene. CDR3 amino acids: CASSSSLAGGYEQYF. CDR3 bases: TGTGCCAGCAGCTCTTCACTAGCGGGAGGATACGAGCAGTACTTC.

This clone was seen more than once but under ten times. This chain uses TRBV2 with TRBJ2-1, with 7 bases that match TRBD1. The CDR3 length is 13 residues. Trimming removed 5 bases from V and 7 bases from J; junction bases left unmatched: 5. Per germline, CDR1 SNHLY and CDR2 FYNNEI. The CDR3 sequence: CASSFQGENEQFF. The CDR3 DNA follows: TGTGCCAGCAGTTTCCAGGGGGAAAATGAGCAGTTCTTC.

The chain joins TRBV6-6 to TRBJ2-3; D might be TRBD1 (6 bases). Trimming took off 6 bases at V and 6 bases at J, with 10 bases between the two ends. The CDR3 extends over 12 amino acids. CDR1 and CDR2 from the germline V gene are MNHNY and SVGAGI (reference sequence). The CDR3, as DNA: TGTGCCAGCAGCCCAGGGGTGGATACGCAGTATTTT. Encoded protein: CASSPGVDTQYF.

This rearrangement joins TRBV28 to TRBJ2-7; 7 nucleotides align to TRBD2. Germline-derived CDR1 and CDR2 are MDHEN and SYDVKM. With V trimmed by 7 bases and J by 4 bases, 4 bases remained unmatched. The CDR3 has 12 residues. CDR3 region: CASNLGGYEQYF. The CDR3 DNA sequence: TGTGCCAGCAATTTGGGGGGGTACGAGCAGTACTTC.

V gene TRBV11-2 combines with J gene TRBJ2-2; a possible D gene is TRBD1 (7 bases). There are 16 residues in the CDR3. Trimming removed 3 bases at V and 5 bases at J, with 16 bases between. In germline, CDR1 is SGHAT, CDR2 FQNNGV. The CDR3 region is CASSLGGTVLTGELFF. CDR3 bases: TGTGCCAGCAGCTTGGGCGGGACAGTGCTAACCGGGGAGCTGTTTTTT.

This clone has only a few counts. V and J are TRBV29-1 and TRBJ2-1; 11 positions agree with TRBD2. This CDR3 comprises 14 residues. V was pared by 3 bases and J by 7 bases, with 5 bases of the junction left unmatched. The germline gives CDR1 SQVTM, CDR2 ANQGSEA. CDR3 amino acids: CSVESSGRRNEQFF. The CDR3 coding sequence is TGCAGCGTTGAGTCTAGCGGGAGGAGGAATGAGCAGTTCTTC.

The genes are TRBV7-9 and TRBJ1-5; 7 nucleotides align to TRBD1. CDR1 is SEHNR and CDR2 is FQNEAQ in the germline V gene (reference sequence). V trimming: 5 bases; J trimming: 5 bases; junction bases outside the gene matches: 21. The CDR3 spans 19 residues. The CDR3: CASSQEGAGKRLRDQPQHF. CDR3 in DNA: TGTGCCAGCAGCCAAGAGGGGGCGGGAAAACGACTTCGGGATCAGCCCCAGCATTTT.

With respect to this clone: A read error may account for a junction end that differs from germline. Here the CDR3 reads CASSPGSGTDTQYF. The CDR3 DNA reads as TGTGCCAGCAGCCCAGGGAGCGGGACAGATACGCAGTATTTT. V is TRBV4-1 and J is TRBJ2-3, with a tentative D call TRBD2 (6 bases). Germline-derived CDR1 and CDR2 are MGHRA and YSYEKL. This CDR3 is 14 amino acids long.

V and J are TRBV12-5 and TRBJ1-5; tentatively, D is TRBD1 (5 bases). CDR3 length: 13 amino acids. V was pared by 6 bases and J by 6 bases, with 12 bases between. Germline CDR1 and CDR2: LGHNT and FRNRAP. CDR3 region: CASGWTGLQPQHF. As DNA, the CDR3 is TGTGCTAGTGGCTGGACGGGACTTCAGCCCCAGCATTTT.

This clone was observed a few times. The chain carries TRBV9 and TRBJ2-3, with 9 bases identical to TRBD2. This CDR3 comprises 14 residues. Trimming at V came to 3 bases and at J to 6 bases, leaving 5 bases not matched to a gene. Germline lookup yields CDR1 SGDLS and CDR2 YYNGEE. This CDR3 reads CASSDSGRRDTQYF. The DNA of the CDR3 is TGTGCCAGCAGCGATAGCGGGAGAAGGGATACGCAGTATTTT.

V is TRBV4-1 and J is TRBJ2-7; perhaps TRBD2 as D (5 bases). The germline V gene has CDR1 MGHRA and CDR2 YSYEKL. V lost 1 base and J 7 bases, leaving 20 bases between the germline ends. The CDR3 length is 16 residues. The chain's CDR3 is CASSQASPSGTGEQYF. For the CDR3, the DNA is TGCGCCAGCAGCCAAGCTTCTCCAAGTGGAACGGGGGAGCAGTACTTC.

The chain joins TRBV28 to TRBJ2-2; the match to TRBD1 covers 9 bases. The V and J ends lost 4 bases and 6 bases, in that order; junction bases with no gene match: 3. The CDR3 spans 14 residues. Germline V gene lookup returns CDR1 MDHEN and CDR2 SYDVKM. The DNA for the CDR3 is TGTGCCAGCAGTTCTGGACAGGGGCCCGGGGAGCTGTTTTTT. Translating it yields CASSSGQGPGELFF. Looking up the rest from reference TRBV28 and TRBJ2-2 gives the full variable domain: DVKVTQSSRYLVKRTGEKVFLECVQDMDHENMFWYRQDPGLGLRLIYFSYDVKMKEKGDIPEGYSVSREKKERFSLILESASTNQTSMYLCASSSGQGPGELFFGEGSRLTVL.

The V call is TRBV28, the J call TRBJ2-5; no clear D. Trimming shortened V by 4 bases and J by 5 bases, and 5 bases separated the two germline ends. The CDR3 contains 11 residues. The germline gives CDR1 MDHEN, CDR2 SYDVKM. CDR3 DNA: TGTGCCAGCAGTTCATTGGAGACCCAGTACTTC. Its protein product is CASSSLETQYF.

In its sample, this clone was seen a few times. The V and J genes are TRBV11-2 and TRBJ2-1; 10 bases fit TRBD2. CDR1 and CDR2 from the germline V gene are SGHAT and FQNNGV. The CDR3 has 14 residues. V was pared by 6 bases and J by 10 bases, with 9 bases of the junction left unmatched. Here the CDR3 reads CASSFLAGVREQFF. The DNA of the CDR3 is TGTGCCAGCAGTTTCCTAGCGGGAGTAAGAGAGCAGTTCTTC. Filled out from reference TRBV11-2 and TRBJ2-1, the complete variable domain reads EAGVAQSPRYKIIEKRQSVAFWCNPISGHATLYWYQQILGQGPKLLIQFQNNGVVDDSQLPKDRFSAERLKGVDSTLKIQPAKLEDSAVYLCASSFLAGVREQFFGPGTRLTVL.

The chain joins TRBV6-5 to TRBJ2-7; D gene unclear. Germline V gene data show CDR1 as MNHEY and CDR2 as SVGAGI. Trimming stripped 2 bases from V and 5 bases from J, with 16 bases between. This CDR3 is 15 amino acids long. CDR3: CASSYKRLVSDEQYF. The DNA for the CDR3 is TGTGCCAGCAGTTACAAGCGACTTGTCAGCGACGAGCAGTACTTC.

The chain couples TRBV29-1 to TRBJ1-2; 9 nucleotides align to TRBD1. Trimming at V came to 1 base and at J to 4 bases, leaving 16 bases not matched to a gene. CDR1 is SQVTM, CDR2 ANQGSEA, per germline. The CDR3 runs to 18 residues. DNA for the CDR3: TGCAGCGTTGAAGGTCACTTACCGGGACAGGGTGGAATCTATGGCTACACCTTC. This gives the protein CSVEGHLPGQGGIYGYTF. Drawing the rest from reference TRBV29-1 and TRBJ1-2, the complete variable domain is SAVISQKPSRDICQRGTSLTIQCQVDSQVTMMFWYRQQPGQSLTLIATANQGSEATYESGFVIDKFPISRPNLTFSTLTVSNMSPEDSSIYLCSVEGHLPGQGGIYGYTFGSGTRLTVV.

This clone was seen only a few times. V gene TRBV9 combines with J gene TRBJ2-5; 8 nucleotides agree with TRBD2. Trimming removed 2 bases from V and 5 bases from J; junction bases left unmatched: 5. Germline CDR1 and CDR2: SGDLS and YYNGEE. The CDR3 covers 14 residues. In DNA, the CDR3 is TGTGCCAGCAGCGTCTCGGGACTAGTGGAGACCCAGTACTTC. Translated, it gives CASSVSGLVETQYF.

The rearrangement joins TRBV30 to TRBJ1-2; tentatively, D is TRBD1 (5 bases). CDR1 GTSNPN and CDR2 SVGIG come from the germline V gene (reference sequence). CDR3 length: 12 amino acids. The CDR3 bases are TGTGCGGCGACAGCAGCTAACTATGGCTACACCTTC. Protein: CAATAANYGYTF.

This clone has more than one count but fewer than ten. The V gene is TRBV6-5, the J gene TRBJ2-3; 9 positions match TRBD1. The CDR3 runs 14 residues. The germline V gene has CDR1 MNHEY and CDR2 SVGAGI. V shed 5 bases, J shed 4 bases, and the junction held 4 bases outside the gene matches. The CDR3 loop reads CASSRGTGSDTQYF. DNA of the CDR3: TGTGCCAGCAGTCGGGGGACAGGGTCAGATACGCAGTATTTT.